This T cell receptor beta chain was obtained from a study of neurological immune-mediated disorders (dated by TCRdb to the late 2010s). Turning to the overall study: Among the approximately 34 multiple sclerosis patients, relapsing-remitting MS was present in some 31 and secondary progressive MS was present in 3. The cohort was made up of some 70 subjects, consisting of about 15 HAM/TSP patients, roughly 35 multiple sclerosis patients and 20 or so healthy controls. Longitudinal samples, technical triplicates and paired sorted CD4+ and CD8+ T-cell subsets, alongside PBMC samples, were included among the approximately 110 TCR-beta libraries. Peripheral blood TCR-beta repertoires from patients with HTLV-I-associated myelopathy (HAM/TSP), patients with multiple sclerosis, and healthy controls were compared in the study using UMI-based sequencing.

Unsorted PBMC libraries were generated from 2 million PBMCs stored in RNAlater at -80 °C until RNA extraction. The multiple sclerosis patients were enrolled in a US clinical protocol that evaluated disease progression with magnetic resonance imaging. Peripheral blood was subjected to Ficoll-Hypaque density gradient centrifugation to isolate PBMCs, which were then cryopreserved in liquid nitrogen. Spanning cysteine to phenylalanine, the CDR3 consists of 15 amino acids. Kept here is only the CDR3 DNA, which spans 45 bases and is read in frame from base 1. The sample holds many counts of this clonotype. Its antigen is unknown. No much larger clone is present one base from it, and per-base qualities are unavailable. cDNA was synthesized by template-switch 5'RACE using a primer with a 10-nucleotide random unique molecular identifier that tagged each TCR transcript. Every sequencing run covered 15-18 subjects and yielded more than 180 million TCR-beta sequences. Total RNA was extracted with the RNeasy kit. The KAPA Real-time Library Amplification kit was used to amplify TCR-beta VDJ regions with primers targeting the TCR constant region and the 5'RACE anchor. Sample indexes and Illumina adaptors were added in a first PCR, after which library yield was increased in a second PCR. After purification with Ampure beads, the TCR product of roughly 650 bp was size-selected on a 2% E-gel SizeSelection system. Before pooling, library quality was assessed on a Bioanalyzer, concentration was determined with Qubit, and library quantification was performed with the Kapa Library Quantification kit. Paired-end 2 x 150 bp sequencing of the libraries was performed on an Illumina HiSeq 2500. To increase sequence diversity, roughly 24-32% phiX was spiked into each library pool. The original pipeline was this. Quality-filtered reads were processed with the UMI-based MiGEC pipeline, which removed over 75% of raw TCR sequences during error correction. IMGT germline references were used for aligning VDJ genes, and each clonotype was defined as a unique CDR3 amino acid sequence together with its V-J genes. VDJtools evaluated clonal expansion, Shannon diversity and CDR3 relatedness (CalcPairwiseDistances, ClusterSamples); CLCbio workbench built phylogenetic trees. Expanded clones were defined as having at least 8 unique UMIs, based on coefficient-of-variation modelling across technical triplicates. The raw public data were reprocessed by TCRdb itself: fastp quality trimming at Q25, MiXCR clonotype calling, in-frame beta chains only. Each entry is one CDR3 protein sequence, shown with its most common DNA and genes. TCRdb, not the original authors, processed these V and J calls. Within this sample are approximately 82,000 distinct CDR3 sequences, with approximately 2.4% of them counted one time only. The ten largest clones take up roughly 1.2% of the sample.

The study at large found these results: TCR clonal expansion was greatest in HAM/TSP patients and smallest in MS patients, who ranked below even healthy controls. In a phylogenetic analysis, the repertoires of 18 out of 34 MS patients fell into a single cluster of related CDR3 sequences, pointing to a possible signature at the repertoire level. The MS cluster was not associated with any clinical or MRI features, and the authors stated that larger cohorts are needed. No identical CDR3 amino acid sequences were shared among expanded clones across subjects, suggesting private TCR-beta repertoires in all groups.

The V gene is TRBV21-1 and the J gene is TRBJ1-6. TRBV21-1 is annotated as a pseudogene. Sequenced: PBMCs. The source is a woman in her thirties with multiple sclerosis. Here the CDR3 is given as CASSTFSIFHLFLHF. The sequenced DNA: TGTGCCAGCAGCACGTTTTCGATTTTCCATTTGTTCCTCCACTTT.